This T cell receptor (beta chain) came from a study of cytomegalovirus exposure and HLA in healthy donors. In the study overall: Samples from HLA-typed donors yielded about 85 million unique TCRs in an early data release.

With regard to this clone: What it binds is unknown.

PCR amplification relied on 60 Vbeta primers (plus 13 Jbeta primers). Libraries were prepared by immunoSEQ multiplex PCR; TCRdb keeps only in-frame clonotypes and omits some of them. The sample shows about 160,000 clones, about 80% of them seen only once. V was pared by 5 bases and J by 9 bases, with 15 bases of the junction left unmatched. Germline V lookup: CDR1 LNHDA, CDR2 SQIVND (reference sequence). The CDR3 has 16 residues. General study results and limits: Among TCR beta chains, those listed as cytomegalovirus-associated numbered over 150. Later on, an analysis tied 18,000 or so TCR beta sequences to HLA alleles at 0.05 false discovery rate. Serostatus for CMV was the only available immune exposure information.

The chain has TRBV19 and TRBJ2-5, with TRBD1 identical over 10 bases. The specimen sequenced was PBMCs. The sequence was obtained from a man aged 25 to 45 in good health and CMV-seronegative. The CDR3 DNA reads TGTGCCAGTAGTCCCACCGGACAGGGGGGGATATGGGCCCAGTACTTC. It is translated as CASSPTGQGGIWAQYF. Full variable domain (outside the CDR3, taken from reference TRBV19 and TRBJ2-5): DGGITQSPKYLFRKEGQNVTLSCEQNLNHDAMYWYRQDPGQGLRLIYYSQIVNDFQKGDIAEGYSVSREKKESFPLTVTSAQKNPTAFYLCASSPTGQGGIWAQYFGPGTRLLVL.